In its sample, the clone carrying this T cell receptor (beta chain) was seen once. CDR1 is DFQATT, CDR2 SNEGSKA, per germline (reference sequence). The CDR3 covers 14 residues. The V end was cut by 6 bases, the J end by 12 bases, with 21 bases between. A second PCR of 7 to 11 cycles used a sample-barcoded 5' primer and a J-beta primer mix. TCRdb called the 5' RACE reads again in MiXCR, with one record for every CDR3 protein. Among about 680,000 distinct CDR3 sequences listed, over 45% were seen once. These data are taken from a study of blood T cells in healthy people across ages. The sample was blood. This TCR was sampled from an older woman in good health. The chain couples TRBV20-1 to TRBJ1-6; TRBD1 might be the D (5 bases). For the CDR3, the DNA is TGCAGTGCAAGCCCAGGGCAGGGTGTAGTACCCCTCCACTTT. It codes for CSASPGQGVVPLHF.